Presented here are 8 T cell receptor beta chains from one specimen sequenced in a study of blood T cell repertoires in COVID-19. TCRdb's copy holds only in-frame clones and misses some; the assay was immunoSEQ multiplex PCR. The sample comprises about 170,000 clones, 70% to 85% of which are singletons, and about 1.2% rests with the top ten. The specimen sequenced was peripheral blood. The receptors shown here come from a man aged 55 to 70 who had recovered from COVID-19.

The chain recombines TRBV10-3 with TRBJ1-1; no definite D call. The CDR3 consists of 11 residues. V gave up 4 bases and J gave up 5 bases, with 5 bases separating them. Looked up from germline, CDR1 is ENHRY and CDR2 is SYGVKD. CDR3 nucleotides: TGTGCCATCAGTGCGGGAACTGAAGCTTTCTTT. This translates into CAISAGTEAFF.

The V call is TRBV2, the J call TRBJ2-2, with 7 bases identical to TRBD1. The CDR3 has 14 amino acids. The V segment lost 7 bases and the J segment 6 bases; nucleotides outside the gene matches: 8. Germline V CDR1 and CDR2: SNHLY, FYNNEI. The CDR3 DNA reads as TGTGCCAGCAATAGGGAGACAGGGCCCGGGGAGCTGTTTTTT. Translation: CASNRETGPGELFF.

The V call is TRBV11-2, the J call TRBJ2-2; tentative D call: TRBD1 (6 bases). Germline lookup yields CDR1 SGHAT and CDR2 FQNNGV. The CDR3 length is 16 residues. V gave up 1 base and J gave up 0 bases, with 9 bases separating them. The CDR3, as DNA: TGTGCCAGCAGCTTAGGTGGACAGACGAACACCGGGGAGCTGTTTTTT. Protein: CASSLGGQTNTGELFF.

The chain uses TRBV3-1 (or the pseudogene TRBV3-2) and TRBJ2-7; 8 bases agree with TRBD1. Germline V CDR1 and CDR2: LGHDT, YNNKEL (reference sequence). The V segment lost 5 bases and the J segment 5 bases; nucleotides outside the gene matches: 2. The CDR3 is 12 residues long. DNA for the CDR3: TGTGCCAGCAGCAGGACAGGGCACGAGCAGTACTTC. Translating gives CASSRTGHEQYF.

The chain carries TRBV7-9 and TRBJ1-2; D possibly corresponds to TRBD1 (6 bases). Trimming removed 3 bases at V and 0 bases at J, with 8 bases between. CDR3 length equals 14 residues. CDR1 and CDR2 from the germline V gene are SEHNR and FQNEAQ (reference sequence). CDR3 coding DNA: TGTGCCAGCAGCTTGGACAGAGCTAACTATGGCTACACCTTC. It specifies CASSLDRANYGYTF.

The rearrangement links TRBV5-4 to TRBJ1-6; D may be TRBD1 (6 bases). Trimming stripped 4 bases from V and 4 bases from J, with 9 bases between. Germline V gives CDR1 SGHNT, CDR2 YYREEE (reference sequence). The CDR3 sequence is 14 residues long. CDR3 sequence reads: CASSLQGYNSPLHF. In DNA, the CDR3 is TGTGCCAGCAGCCTCCAGGGGTATAATTCACCCCTCCACTTT.

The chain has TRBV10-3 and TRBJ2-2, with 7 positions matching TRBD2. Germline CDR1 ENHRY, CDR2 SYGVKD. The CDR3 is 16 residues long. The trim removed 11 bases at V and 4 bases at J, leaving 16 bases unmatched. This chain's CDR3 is CAASEQLAAVTGELFF. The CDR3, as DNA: TGTGCCGCGAGTGAGCAGCTAGCGGCGGTCACCGGGGAGCTGTTTTTT.

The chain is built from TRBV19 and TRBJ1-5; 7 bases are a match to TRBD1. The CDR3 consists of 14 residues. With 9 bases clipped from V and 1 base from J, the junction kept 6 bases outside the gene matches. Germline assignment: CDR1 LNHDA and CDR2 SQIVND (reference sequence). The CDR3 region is CASLDRPSNQPQHF. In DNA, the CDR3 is TGTGCCAGCTTGGACAGGCCGAGCAATCAGCCCCAGCATTTT.